Following are 9 T cell receptor beta chains from one sample sequenced in a study of CD8 T cells in Susac syndrome. An input of roughly 0.5 to 1 ug of RNA was subjected to reverse transcription using random hexamers. TCRdb recomputed calls from the immunoSEQ multiplex PCR reads with MiXCR, one row per CDR3 protein. The table includes about 250,000 distinct CDR3 sequences, roughly 95% detected once. Material: CD4+ T cells from PBMCs. All receptors derive from a human donor with multiple sclerosis.

The chain combines TRBV2 with TRBJ2-3; unclear D gene. CDR3 size: 17 residues. Per germline, CDR1 SNHLY and CDR2 FYNNEI. Between the trimmed V and J ends, which lost 4 bases and 0 bases, there was a span of 17 bases. The CDR3 DNA follows: TGTGCCAGCAGTGCTGGCAGGAGAAGGGTTAGCACAGATACGCAGTATTTT. Its translation: CASSAGRRRVSTDTQYF.

The chain is built from TRBV24-1 and TRBJ2-1; D unresolved. Germline V gene lookup returns CDR1 KGHDR and CDR2 SFDVKD. This CDR3 comprises 12 residues. V was pared by 9 bases and J by 7 bases, with 12 bases between. CDR3 coding DNA: TGTGCCACCGGCCGTGGGCTAAATGAGCAGTTCTTC. Translation: CATGRGLNEQFF.

This chain links TRBV29-1 with TRBJ2-3; TRBD2 matches at 11 bases. The germline CDR1 and CDR2 sequences are SQVTM and ANQGSEA. This CDR3 has 16 residues. CDR3 nucleotides: TGCGCGTACTCCACCAGGCTAGCGGGAGGTACAGATACGCAGTATTTT. This gives the protein CAYSTRLAGGTDTQYF.

The gene calls are TRBV19 and TRBJ1-2, with TRBD1 matching 8 bases. This CDR3 is built from 15 residues. Germline values: CDR1 LNHDA, CDR2 SQIVND (reference sequence). V was pared by 7 bases and J by 1 base, with 8 bases of the junction left unmatched. The CDR3 DNA reads as TGTGCCAGTATGGGGACAGGAGCGAGTAACTATGGCTACACCTTC. Its translation is CASMGTGASNYGYTF.

The CDR3 here is CASSQETGTGNTIYF. Here the CDR3 DNA reads TGTGCCAGCAGCCAAGAGACTGGGACAGGAAACACCATATATTTT. The chain carries TRBV3-1 and TRBJ1-3, with a tentative D call TRBD1 (6 bases). This CDR3 contains 15 residues. V lost 0 bases, J lost 4 bases, and 10 bases lay in between. The V gene's germline CDR1 is LGHDT and CDR2 YNNKEL (reference sequence).

In this sample, this clonotype turned up once. The V call is TRBV10-3, the J call TRBJ1-3; the D is unclear. This CDR3 has 11 amino acids. In germline, CDR1 is ENHRY, CDR2 SYGVKD. V was pared by 4 bases and J by 11 bases, with 9 bases between. CDR3 coding DNA: TGTGCCATCAGTGCGAGGGAGTCCATATATTTT. Amino acids: CAISARESIYF.

J is TRBJ2-4 and V is TRBV25-1, with TRBD2 matching 11 bases. J lost 0 bases, V lost 5 bases, and 6 bases had no gene match. This CDR3 is built from 17 residues. The germline gives CDR1 MGHDK, CDR2 SYGVNS. The CDR3 DNA is TGTGCCAGCAGTTTAAGACTAGCGGGGATAGCCAAAAACATTCAGTACTTC. Its translation: CASSLRLAGIAKNIQYF.

This chain connects TRBV27 to TRBJ2-7, with TRBD1 as a possible D gene (6 bases). In germline, CDR1 is MNHEY, CDR2 SMNVEV (reference sequence). The CDR3 sequence is 12 residues long. V lost 7 bases and J 5 bases, leaving 12 bases between the germline ends. In nucleotides, the CDR3 is TGTGCCAGCACGGACAGAATCAACGAGCAGTACTTC. It codes for CASTDRINEQYF.

The chain carries TRBV5-4 and TRBJ1-5; weak D call: TRBD1 (5 bases). CDR3 length: 13 amino acids. V lost 0 bases, J lost 9 bases, and 10 bases lay in between. Germline CDR1 and CDR2: SGHNT and YYREEE (reference sequence). CDR3 sequence reads: CASSLGMGGPQHF. CDR3 coding DNA: TGTGCCAGCAGCTTGGGAATGGGGGGGCCCCAGCATTTT.